The next 9 T cell receptor beta chains were all read from a single sample in a study of blood T cell repertoires in COVID-19. The assay was immunoSEQ multiplex PCR, and TCRdb's table has in-frame clones only and misses some. The table lists 300,000 to 450,000 clones, 85% to 90% of them singletons. The material sequenced was PBMCs or T cells enriched from blood (not recorded which). These TCRs come from a woman in her thirties who had been exposed to COVID-19.

The count of this clone is one. The J gene is TRBJ1-2, the V gene TRBV2; 7 positions match TRBD1. With 7 bases clipped from V and 4 bases from J, the junction kept 9 bases outside the gene matches. The CDR3 extends over 14 amino acids. Looked up from germline, CDR1 is SNHLY and CDR2 is FYNNEI. CDR3 in DNA: TGTGCCAGCACCAAAGAGGGGGCGTCCTATGGCTACACCTTC. Translating gives CASTKEGASYGYTF.

This clone was detected only once. The chain carries TRBV6-5 and TRBJ1-5; 7 bases are shared with TRBD1. This CDR3 comprises 15 residues. The trim removed 8 bases at V and 0 bases at J, leaving 7 bases unmatched. CDR1 is MNHEY and CDR2 is SVGAGI in the germline V gene. CDR3: CASSKGQLSNQPQHF. DNA of the CDR3: TGTGCCAGCTCTAAGGGACAGCTTAGCAATCAGCCCCAGCATTTT.

V and J are TRBV2 and TRBJ2-1; 11 positions agree with TRBD1. CDR3 size: 14 residues. Unmatched junction bases numbered 10, after V lost 6 bases and J lost 12 bases. Germline CDR1 and CDR2: SNHLY and FYNNEI. CDR3 amino acids: CASSGQGASVRQFF. CDR3 nucleotides: TGTGCCAGCAGCGGACAGGGGGCCAGTGTCAGGCAGTTCTTC.

This chain connects TRBV29-1 to TRBJ2-5, with TRBD2 identical over 10 bases. The CDR3 runs 15 residues. V shed 6 bases and J 0 bases; nucleotides not matched to a gene: 7. Germline CDR1 is SQVTM and CDR2 is ANQGSEA. CDR3 residues: CSVGGTSANQETQYF. The CDR3 DNA reads as TGCAGCGTCGGAGGGACTAGCGCTAACCAAGAGACCCAGTACTTC.

This chain connects TRBV27 to TRBJ1-5; D is ambiguous. V lost 6 bases to trimming and J lost 0 bases, with 9 bases between them. CDR3 length: 14 residues. Germline CDR1 reads MNHEY; CDR2 reads SMNVEV (reference sequence). DNA for the CDR3: TGTGCCAGCAGGAATGGCGGTAGCAATCAGCCCCAGCATTTT. It yields the protein CASRNGGSNQPQHF.

The gene calls are TRBV2 and TRBJ2-5; 7 bases match TRBD1. Germline V gene sequence: CDR1 SNHLY, CDR2 FYNNEI. The V and J ends lost 5 bases and 5 bases, in that order; junction bases with no gene match: 8. The CDR3 loop spans 14 amino acids. Here the CDR3 reads CASSTTGPVETQYF. CDR3 in DNA: TGTGCCAGCAGTACGACAGGGCCTGTGGAGACCCAGTACTTC.

This chain joins TRBV9 and TRBJ1-2; D not resolved. In germline, CDR1 is SGDLS, CDR2 YYNGEE. The CDR3 contains 13 residues. The V gene lost 7 bases and the J gene lost 6 bases, with 16 bases spanning the gap. CDR3 loop: CASRSFEVDGYTF. The DNA for the CDR3 is TGTGCCAGCCGCTCCTTTGAAGTAGATGGCTACACCTTC.

This chain links TRBV27 with TRBJ1-2, with D possibly TRBD1 on 5 matching bases. From germline, CDR1 is MNHEY and CDR2 SMNVEV (reference sequence). V was cut by 1 base and J by 4 bases, with 13 bases left in between. The CDR3 is 15 amino acids. CDR3 sequence: CASSLWAGGGYGYTF. In nucleotides, the CDR3 is TGTGCCAGCAGTTTATGGGCGGGGGGAGGCTATGGCTACACCTTC.

The V and J genes are TRBV24-1 and TRBJ2-3; 10 nucleotides match TRBD2. The CDR3 has 18 amino acids. Germline V gene lookup returns CDR1 KGHDR and CDR2 SFDVKD. V trimming: 5 bases; J trimming: 2 bases; junction bases outside the gene matches: 12. The CDR3 reads CATSAPGGSGRHTDTQYF. CDR3 nucleotide sequence: TGTGCCACCAGTGCCCCTGGGGGTAGCGGGAGGCACACAGATACGCAGTATTTT.